Included here is one T cell receptor (beta chain) sequence, with context. Its antigen is still unknown. This sample was included in a study of blood T cells in healthy people across ages. It was 8 to 10 milliliters of peripheral blood that were drawn from each donor. Isolation per sample recovered at least 6.5 million PBMCs. V lost 6 bases, J lost 5 bases, and 8 bases lay in between. The germline CDR1 and CDR2 sequences are SGHTA and FQGNSA. The CDR3 runs 12 residues. General observations from the study: Among long-lived donors, naive CD4+ cells were more numerous and diversity higher than in aged donors.

Alongside a J-beta primer mix, a sample-barcoded 5' primer served in a second PCR lasting about 6 to 11 cycles. One entry per CDR3 protein results from TCRdb running MiXCR on the 5' RACE reads. The sample includes some 1,800,000 distinct CDR3 sequences, roughly two fifths of them seen just once. J is TRBJ1-5 and V is TRBV7-2; D not resolved. Input material: blood. The receptor was isolated from a human donor in good health. The DNA for the CDR3 is TGTGCCAGCAGTTTTTGGGATCAGCCCCAGCATTTT. Its translation is CASSFWDQPQHF.